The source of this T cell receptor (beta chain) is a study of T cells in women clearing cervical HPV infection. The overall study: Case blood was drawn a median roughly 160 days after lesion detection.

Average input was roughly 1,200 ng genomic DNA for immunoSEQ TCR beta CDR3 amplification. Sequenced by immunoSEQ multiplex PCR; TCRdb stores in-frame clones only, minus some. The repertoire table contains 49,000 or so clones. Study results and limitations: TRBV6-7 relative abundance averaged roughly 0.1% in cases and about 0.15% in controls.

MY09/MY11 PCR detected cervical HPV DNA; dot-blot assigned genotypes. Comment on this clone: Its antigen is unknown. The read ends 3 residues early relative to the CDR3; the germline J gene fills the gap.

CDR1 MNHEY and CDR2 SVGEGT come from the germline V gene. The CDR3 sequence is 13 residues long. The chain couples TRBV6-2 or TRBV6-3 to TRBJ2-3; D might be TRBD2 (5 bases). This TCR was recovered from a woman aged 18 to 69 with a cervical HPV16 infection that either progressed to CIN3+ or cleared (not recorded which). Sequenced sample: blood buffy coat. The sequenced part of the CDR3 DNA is TGTGCCAGCAGTCCCCGAGGTAGCGAGACG. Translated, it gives CASSPRGSET. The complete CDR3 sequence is CASSPRGSETQYF.